The 14 T cell receptor beta chains below all came from one sample that was sequenced in a study of blood T cell repertoires in COVID-19. Measured with immunoSEQ multiplex PCR; TCRdb has only the in-frame clones, and not every one. The data contain fewer than 120,000 clones, less than 85% of them singletons. The sample was peripheral blood. These receptors were collected from a woman over 75 with acute or convalescent COVID-19.

The chain employs TRBV24-1 and TRBJ2-2, with TRBD2 matching over 10 bases. The junction had 9 bases not matched to a gene; V was cut back by 1 base and J by 5 bases. The CDR3 consists of 18 residues. Per germline, CDR1 KGHDR and CDR2 SFDVKD. This CDR3 reads CATSDFRSSGRRTGELFF. CDR3 nucleotides: TGTGCCACCAGTGATTTTCGCTCTAGCGGGAGACGGACCGGGGAGCTGTTTTTT.

CDR3 region: CASSLSRLRYGYTF. CDR3 bases: TGTGCCAGCAGTTTATCGAGGCTTCGGTATGGCTACACCTTC. The chain is built from TRBV27 and TRBJ1-2, with D uncertain. Germline V CDR1 and CDR2: MNHEY, SMNVEV (reference sequence). V shed 0 bases and J shed 5 bases, with 10 bases lying between them. The CDR3 is made up of 14 amino acids.

The V gene is TRBV28, the J gene TRBJ2-2, with 10 positions matching TRBD1. This CDR3 is built from 16 residues. The junction had 10 bases not matched to a gene; V was cut back by 6 bases and J by 6 bases. In germline, CDR1 is MDHEN, CDR2 SYDVKM. CDR3 sequence: CASRTRDRGFPGELFF. The DNA for the CDR3 is TGTGCCAGCAGGACCCGGGACAGGGGATTCCCCGGGGAGCTGTTTTTT.

This sequence joins TRBV21-1 and TRBJ2-7; whether TRBD1, the table's D call, matches the DNA was not checked. TRBV21-1 is an annotated pseudogene. This CDR3 comprises 15 residues. CDR3 sequence: CASSRQQGGIYEQYF. CDR3 bases: TGTGCCAGCAGCAGGCAACAGGGGGGCATCTACGAGCAGTACTTC.

J is TRBJ2-7 and V is TRBV4-1; D is possibly TRBD2 (7 bases). Germline V lookup: CDR1 MGHRA, CDR2 YSYEKL. The CDR3 loop spans 14 amino acids. V was clipped by 1 base and J by 11 bases, with 18 bases between them. The CDR3 is CASSQVGGQAGKYF. The CDR3 nucleotides are TGCGCCAGCAGCCAAGTCGGGGGGCAGGCCGGAAAGTACTTC.

V is TRBV29-1 and J is TRBJ2-5; a possible D gene is TRBD2 (5 bases). Germline values: CDR1 SQVTM, CDR2 ANQGSEA. The CDR3 totals 14 residues. Trimming stripped 4 bases from V and 7 bases from J, with 19 bases between. The CDR3 region is CSVGRTLPSWTQYF. The CDR3 nucleotides are TGCAGCGTTGGAAGGACTTTACCTAGTTGGACCCAGTACTTC.

The rearrangement joins TRBV2 to TRBJ1-2; weak D call: TRBD1 (5 bases). The CDR3 runs to 14 residues. The V end lost 3 bases, the J end lost 8 bases, and 16 bases lay between the germline ends. Per the germline V gene, CDR1 is SNHLY and CDR2 is FYNNEI. DNA of the CDR3: TGTGCCAGCAGTGAGGATAGGGGCAAAGAGGGCTACACCTTC. This gives the protein CASSEDRGKEGYTF.

This sequence joins TRBV5-8 and TRBJ1-5; D gene ambiguous. This CDR3 has 14 amino acids. CDR1 is SGHTS, CDR2 YDEGEE, per germline. Deletions cut 3 bases from V and 7 bases from J, with 14 bases between. In DNA, the CDR3 is TGTGCCAGCAGCTGGTTTGGGAGGGAACAGCCCCAGCATTTT. Amino acids: CASSWFGREQPQHF.

The genes are TRBV7-2 and TRBJ2-5; 8 bases map to TRBD2. V lost 7 bases to trimming and J lost 3 bases; unmatched junction nucleotides: 4. This CDR3 comprises 13 residues. Per germline, CDR1 SGHTA and CDR2 FQGNSA. The CDR3 is CASTLAVEETQYF. CDR3 nucleotides: TGTGCCAGCACACTAGCGGTCGAAGAGACCCAGTACTTC.

The CDR3 DNA sequence: TGTGCCAGCAGCGGGACAGGGACGCGGCAGCCCCAGCATTTT. This sequence encodes CASSGTGTRQPQHF. V usage is TRBV25-1 and J usage is TRBJ1-5; 9 bases align to TRBD1. The CDR3 spans 14 residues. The germline gives CDR1 MGHDK, CDR2 SYGVNS. V shed 6 bases and J 7 bases; nucleotides not matched to a gene: 7.

The chain employs TRBV6-5 and TRBJ1-2, with TRBD1 matching over 9 bases. The germline V gene has CDR1 MNHEY and CDR2 SVGAGI. V was pared by 2 bases and J by 8 bases, with 6 bases of the junction left unmatched. This CDR3 is built from 14 residues. CDR3 in DNA: TGTGCCAGCAGTTACGTGGACAGGGGCGGAGGCTACACCTTC. Translated, it gives CASSYVDRGGGYTF.

V and J are TRBV2 and TRBJ2-2; 7 nucleotides align to TRBD1. The CDR3 is made up of 15 amino acids. Germline-derived CDR1 and CDR2 are SNHLY and FYNNEI. The ends lost 6 bases at V and 8 bases at J; junction bases unmatched: 12. The CDR3 spells CASRTGTALGGELFF. As DNA, the CDR3 is TGTGCCAGCAGAACCGGGACAGCACTCGGGGGGGAGCTGTTTTTT.

The V gene is TRBV11-2, the J gene TRBJ1-4, with TRBD1 as a possible D gene (6 bases). The V gene lost 1 base and the J gene lost 0 bases, with 9 bases spanning the gap. CDR1 is SGHAT, CDR2 FQNNGV, per germline. CDR3 size: 16 residues. This CDR3 reads CASSLGQAATNEKLFF. Here the CDR3 DNA reads TGTGCCAGCAGCTTAGGACAGGCTGCAACTAATGAAAAACTGTTTTTT. Full variable domain (rest looked up from reference TRBV11-2 and TRBJ1-4): EAGVAQSPRYKIIEKRQSVAFWCNPISGHATLYWYQQILGQGPKLLIQFQNNGVVDDSQLPKDRFSAERLKGVDSTLKIQPAKLEDSAVYLCASSLGQAATNEKLFFGSGTQLSVL.

This sequence joins TRBV10-1 and TRBJ2-3; TRBD2 agrees at 10 bases. CDR1 WNHNN and CDR2 SYGVQD come from the germline V gene (reference sequence). V lost 1 base to trimming and J lost 0 bases; unmatched junction nucleotides: 1. The CDR3 totals 16 residues. DNA of the CDR3: TGCGCCAGCAGTGAGTATAGCGGGAGGAGCACAGATACGCAGTATTTT. Protein: CASSEYSGRSTDTQYF.